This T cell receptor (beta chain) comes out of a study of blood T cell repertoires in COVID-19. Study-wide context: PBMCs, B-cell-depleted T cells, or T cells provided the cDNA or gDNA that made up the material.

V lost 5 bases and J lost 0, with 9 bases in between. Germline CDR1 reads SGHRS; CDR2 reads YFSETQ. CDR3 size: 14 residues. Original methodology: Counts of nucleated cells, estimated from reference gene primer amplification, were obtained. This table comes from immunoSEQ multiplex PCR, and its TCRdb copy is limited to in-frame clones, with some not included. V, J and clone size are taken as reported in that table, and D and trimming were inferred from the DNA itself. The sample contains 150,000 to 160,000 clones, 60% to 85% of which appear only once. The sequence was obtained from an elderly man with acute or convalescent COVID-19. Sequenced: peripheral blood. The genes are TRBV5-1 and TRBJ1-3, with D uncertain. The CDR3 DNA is TGCGCCAGCAGGCTGTCAGACTCTGGAAACACCATATATTTT. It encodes CASRLSDSGNTIYF.